The 11 T cell receptor beta chains given below trace back to one sample, sequenced in a study of blood T cell repertoires in COVID-19. Some clones are missing from TCRdb's copy, which holds only in-frame ones; the method was immunoSEQ multiplex PCR. The table has tens of thousands of clones, around 86% seen once; the top ten hold over 25%. The sample was peripheral blood. Receptors originate from an older woman with active COVID-19.

The J gene is TRBJ2-5, the V gene TRBV7-6, with D possibly TRBD2 on 6 matching bases. This CDR3 region has 14 residues. Germline V lookup: CDR1 SGHVS, CDR2 FNYEAQ. V lost 5 bases to trimming and J lost 5 bases, with 15 bases between them. CDR3 sequence reads: CASSASSRGETQYF. Written as DNA, the CDR3 is TGTGCCAGCAGCGCATCCTCCCGGGGGGAGACCCAGTACTTC.

The chain has TRBV5-6 and TRBJ2-5, with 7 positions matching TRBD1. The CDR3 sequence is 17 residues long. V was clipped by 0 bases and J by 4 bases; unmatched bases: 12. Germline lookup yields CDR1 SGHDT and CDR2 YYEEEE. In nucleotides, the CDR3 is TGTGCCAGCAGCTTGGGGCTCTCACAGGGGCGGCCAGAGACCCAGTACTTC. This sequence encodes CASSLGLSQGRPETQYF.

The chain has TRBV9 and TRBJ1-6; D perhaps matches TRBD1 (5 bases). The V gene's germline CDR1 is SGDLS and CDR2 YYNGEE. The CDR3 contains 14 residues. Trimming shortened V by 4 bases and J by 10 bases, and 15 bases separated the two germline ends. The CDR3: CASSPGTPGSPLHF. CDR3 bases: TGTGCCAGCAGCCCCGGGACTCCCGGCTCACCCCTCCACTTT.

The chain combines TRBV18 with TRBJ1-3; 9 nucleotides align to TRBD1. In germline, CDR1 is KGHSH, CDR2 LQKENI. The V gene end was trimmed by 5 bases and the J gene end by 0 bases; junction bases not matched to a gene: 14. This CDR3 has 19 amino acids. The CDR3 reads CASSMPGQGGPNSGNTIYF. The DNA of the CDR3 is TGTGCCAGCTCAATGCCGGGACAGGGAGGTCCCAACTCTGGAAACACCATATATTTT. Full variable domain (remainder filled in from reference TRBV18 and TRBJ1-3): NAGVMQNPRHLVRRRGQEARLRCSPMKGHSHVYWYRQLPEEGLKFMVYLQKENIIDESGMPKERFSAEFPKEGPSILRIQQVVRGDSAAYFCASSMPGQGGPNSGNTIYFGEGSWLTVV.

The chain employs TRBV9 and TRBJ1-1; D might be TRBD1 (5 bases). The length of the CDR3 is 13 residues. The V end lost 4 bases, the J end lost 1 base, and 8 bases lay between the germline ends. The germline gives CDR1 SGDLS, CDR2 YYNGEE. Here the CDR3 DNA reads TGTGCCAGCAGCTCAGACAGGAACACTGAAGCTTTCTTT. Residues: CASSSDRNTEAFF.

J is TRBJ2-7 and V is TRBV2, with 8 bases that match TRBD1. This CDR3 has 14 residues. The V gene's germline CDR1 is SNHLY and CDR2 FYNNEI. Unmatched junction bases numbered 7, after V lost 7 bases and J lost 2 bases. The DNA of the CDR3 is TGTGCCAGCACCCCAAGGACAGGGCCCTACGAGCAGTACTTC. This sequence encodes CASTPRTGPYEQYF.

The J gene is TRBJ2-3, the V gene TRBV28, with 10 nucleotides matching TRBD2. The junction had 11 bases not matched to a gene; V was cut back by 5 bases and J by 3 bases. CDR3 length equals 17 residues. CDR1 MDHEN and CDR2 SYDVKM come from the germline V gene. The chain's CDR3 is CASSLLTGAGGTDTQYF. As DNA, the CDR3 is TGTGCCAGCAGTCTCTTAACTGGAGCGGGGGGGACAGATACGCAGTATTTT.

A word on this clone: The junction departs from germline at one end; a sequencing error may be responsible. The chain carries TRBV7-7 and TRBJ2-1; 9 bases map to TRBD1. Germline V gene sequence: CDR1 SSHAT, CDR2 FNYEAQ (reference sequence). This CDR3 contains 15 residues. This CDR3 is CASSLEGQGYNEQFF. The CDR3 nucleotides are TGTGCTAGCAGCTTAGAGGGACAGGGCTACAATGAGCAGTTCTTC.

The J gene is TRBJ2-1, the V gene TRBV6-1, with 8 bases identical to TRBD2. J was trimmed by 1 base and V by 4 bases; bases with no gene match: 6. Germline V CDR1 and CDR2: MNHNS, SASEGT. The CDR3 loop spans 16 amino acids. Here the CDR3 DNA reads TGTGCCAGCAGTGGAAAATTAGCGGGGTCCTACAATGAGCAGTTCTTC. It codes for CASSGKLAGSYNEQFF.

The CDR3: CASSIIGAGANVLTF. CDR3 nucleotides: TGTGCCAGTAGTATTATCGGGGCTGGGGCCAACGTCCTGACTTTC. The gene calls are TRBV19 and TRBJ2-6; weak D call: TRBD2 (5 bases). CDR1 is LNHDA and CDR2 is SQIVND in the germline V gene (reference sequence). The CDR3 sequence is 15 residues long. V shed 3 bases and J shed 2 bases, with 8 bases lying between them.

The chain is built from TRBV6-5 and TRBJ1-2, with 7 bases that match TRBD1. This CDR3 has 14 amino acids. CDR1 is MNHEY, CDR2 SVGAGI, per germline. V lost 4 bases, J lost 4 bases, and 6 bases stayed unmatched. This chain's CDR3 is CASSSVPGGYGYTF. Written as DNA, the CDR3 is TGTGCCAGCAGTTCGGTTCCAGGGGGCTATGGCTACACCTTC.